Each of the 18 T cell receptor beta chains below was sequenced from the same sample in a study of CD8 T cells in Susac syndrome. When the RNA was reverse transcribed, random hexamers were used with an input of 0.5 to 1 ug. TCRdb recomputed calls from the immunoSEQ multiplex PCR reads with MiXCR, one row per CDR3 protein. Found here are 170,000 or so distinct CDR3 sequences, more than 95% of them singletons; the top ten hold about 0.13%. Sequences were obtained from CD4+ T cells from PBMCs. These receptors originate from a human donor with Susac syndrome.

The rearrangement joins TRBV25-1 to TRBJ2-5; no clear D. The CDR3 runs to 15 residues. V lost 4 bases and J lost 1, with 13 bases in between. Germline CDR1 reads MGHDK; CDR2 reads SYGVNS. Here the CDR3 reads CASSVQKGPQETQYF. DNA for the CDR3: TGTGCCAGCAGTGTTCAGAAAGGGCCCCAAGAGACCCAGTACTTC.

The chain's CDR3 is CSARDIRQIMASTDTQYF. CDR3 DNA: TGCAGCGCCCGGGACATACGACAAATCATGGCTAGCACAGATACGCAGTATTTT. The rearrangement uses TRBV29-1 and TRBJ2-3, with D perhaps matching TRBD1 (6 bases). With 7 bases removed from V and 0 bases from J, the gap between germline ends came to 26 bases. This CDR3 comprises 18 residues. Germline lookup yields CDR1 SQVTM and CDR2 ANQGSEA.

This chain joins TRBV7-3 and TRBJ2-1; unclear D gene. Germline CDR1 is SGHTA and CDR2 is FQGTGA. This CDR3 region has 15 residues. V lost 1 base to trimming and J lost 0 bases, with 7 bases between them. The CDR3 bases are TGTGCCAGCAGCTTAATCAGCAGCTCCTACAATGAGCAGTTCTTC. Residues: CASSLISSSYNEQFF.

The genes are TRBV28 and TRBJ2-5; 8 nucleotides agree with TRBD1. Trimming removed 10 bases from V and 5 bases from J; junction bases left unmatched: 6. The V gene's germline CDR1 is MDHEN and CDR2 SYDVKM. The length of the CDR3 is 12 residues. This CDR3 is CATGTGLETQYF. The CDR3 region has the DNA TGTGCCACCGGGACAGGTTTGGAGACCCAGTACTTC.

This rearrangement joins TRBV20-1 to TRBJ2-5; 8 bases fit TRBD2. CDR1 is DFQATT and CDR2 is SNEGSKA in the germline V gene (reference sequence). The CDR3 sequence is 14 residues long. V shed 6 bases, J shed 5 bases, and the junction held 11 bases outside the gene matches. The CDR3 protein is CSALSGSRAETQYF. DNA for the CDR3: TGCAGTGCCTTGAGCGGGAGCAGAGCGGAGACCCAGTACTTC.

The chain has TRBV30 and TRBJ1-5; a possible D gene is TRBD1 (5 bases). CDR3 length: 14 residues. Germline-derived CDR1 and CDR2 are GTSNPN and SVGIG (reference sequence). V lost 4 bases to trimming and J lost 4 bases, with 14 bases between them. CDR3 DNA: TGTGCCTGGAATCGGGGGAAGGGGAATCAGCCCCAGCATTTT. The encoded protein is CAWNRGKGNQPQHF.

The chain carries TRBV13 and TRBJ2-3; D is possibly TRBD2 (6 bases). This CDR3 is 15 amino acids long. Germline CDR1 reads PRHDT; CDR2 reads FYEKMQ (reference sequence). Between the trimmed V and J ends, which lost 4 bases and 4 bases, there was a span of 15 bases. For the CDR3, the DNA is TGTGCCAGCAGCTCGCGCCCGGGAGCCCCAGATACGCAGTATTTT. This sequence encodes CASSSRPGAPDTQYF.

V is TRBV30 and J is TRBJ2-5; the D gene could be TRBD1 or TRBD2 (5 bases each). The CDR3 length is 14 residues. Germline CDR1 GTSNPN, CDR2 SVGIG (reference sequence). V was trimmed by 6 bases and J by 9 bases, leaving 23 bases between them. The CDR3 DNA reads as TGTGCCTGTACACCATCAGGGCTCTCAGCGGCCCAGTACTTC. Its translation: CACTPSGLSAAQYF.

The chain links TRBV2 to TRBJ2-3; 9 bases match TRBD2. This CDR3 is 15 amino acids long. J lost 0 bases, V lost 8 bases, and 6 bases had no gene match. Germline V lookup: CDR1 SNHLY, CDR2 FYNNEI. CDR3 protein: CASGTSGFSTDTQYF. CDR3 bases: TGTGCCAGCGGAACTAGCGGGTTTAGCACAGATACGCAGTATTTT.

The rearrangement uses TRBV28 and TRBJ2-2, with no clear D. CDR1 is MDHEN, CDR2 SYDVKM, per germline. The CDR3 loop spans 15 amino acids. Trimming pared 3 bases from V and 3 bases from J, leaving 11 bases between. DNA for the CDR3: TGTGCCAGCAGTTTCGACCAAAGGGACACCGGGGAGCTGTTTTTT. Protein: CASSFDQRDTGELFF.

The gene calls are TRBV24-1 and TRBJ2-5; the match to TRBD1 covers 7 bases. This CDR3 has 13 amino acids. Germline CDR1 reads KGHDR; CDR2 reads SFDVKD. J lost 2 bases, V lost 7 bases, and 3 bases had no gene match. CDR3 region: CATRARGQETQYF. DNA of the CDR3: TGTGCCACCAGGGCCAGGGGGCAAGAGACCCAGTACTTC.

The chain employs TRBV7-9 and TRBJ2-7, with D possibly matching TRBD2 (5 bases). Trimming took off 5 bases at V and 5 bases at J, with 22 bases between the two ends. The CDR3 covers 16 residues. Germline loops: CDR1 SEHNR, CDR2 FQNEAQ (reference sequence). The CDR3 loop is CASSPLGSGPSHEQYV. The CDR3 coding sequence is TGTGCCAGCAGCCCCCTCGGCAGCGGTCCATCGCACGAGCAGTACGTC.

The rearrangement uses TRBV20-1 and TRBJ1-1; D gene uncertain. The CDR3 has 11 amino acids. V lost 8 bases, J lost 8 bases, and 15 bases lay in between. Germline V gene lookup returns CDR1 DFQATT and CDR2 SNEGSKA (reference sequence). The CDR3 is CSIAYAQEAFF. The CDR3 DNA is TGCAGTATCGCATACGCTCAAGAAGCTTTCTTT.

The chain is built from TRBV15 and TRBJ2-6; a weak D match, TRBD2 (5 bases). V was shortened by 4 bases and J by 0 bases, with 16 bases between the two germline ends. This CDR3 is built from 18 residues. Germline CDR1 is LNHNV and CDR2 is YYDKDF (reference sequence). The chain's CDR3 is CATSIPRGLDSGANVLTF. CDR3 coding DNA: TGTGCCACCAGCATCCCGAGAGGACTTGACTCTGGGGCCAACGTCCTGACTTTC.

The rearrangement uses TRBV20-1 and TRBJ1-6; TRBD1 aligns across 10 bases. CDR3 size: 16 residues. With 3 bases clipped from V and 8 bases from J, the junction kept 10 bases outside the gene matches. Germline CDR1 is DFQATT and CDR2 is SNEGSKA (reference sequence). The CDR3 region has the DNA TGCAGTGCTAGCGATCTCAGGGGGACAGGGGATTCACCCCTCCACTTT. Its protein is CSASDLRGTGDSPLHF.

The J gene is TRBJ2-7, the V gene TRBV20-1, with D tentatively TRBD1 (6 bases). Germline V gives CDR1 DFQATT, CDR2 SNEGSKA (reference sequence). This CDR3 has 13 amino acids. The germline V and J ends were trimmed by 6 bases and 7 bases, with 19 bases remaining between them. This CDR3 is CSALEDRNGEQYF. The CDR3 DNA is TGCAGTGCCTTAGAAGACAGGAATGGGGAGCAGTACTTC.

In DNA form, the CDR3 reads TGTGCCAGCAGCCAGAGGCCCCTCGGGGAGACCCAGTACTTC. Encoded protein: CASSQRPLGETQYF. The chain uses TRBV3-1 and TRBJ2-5; D call uncertain. V was shortened by 3 bases and J by 5 bases, with 13 bases between the two germline ends. The germline CDR1 and CDR2 sequences are LGHDT and YNNKEL (reference sequence). The CDR3 consists of 14 residues.

The V and J genes are TRBV29-1 and TRBJ2-5; D not certain. The V end lost 7 bases, the J end lost 5 bases, and 14 bases lay between the germline ends. The germline V gene has CDR1 SQVTM and CDR2 ANQGSEA. CDR3 length: 12 amino acids. CDR3 loop: CSGSPIGETQYF. Written as DNA, the CDR3 is TGCAGCGGGTCTCCGATTGGGGAGACCCAGTACTTC.